Shown below are 16 T cell receptor beta chains from a single sample sequenced in a study of cytomegalovirus exposure and HLA in healthy donors. PCR used 60 Vbeta primers and 13 Jbeta primers. Data came from immunoSEQ multiplex PCR; TCRdb stores just in-frame clones and leaves some out. The data show tens of thousands of clones, around three fifths seen once. The sample consisted of PBMCs. Receptor source: a human donor in good health.

The V call is TRBV28, the J call TRBJ1-1, with TRBD1 identical over 7 bases. The CDR3 runs to 15 residues. The V and J ends lost 7 bases and 5 bases, in that order; junction bases with no gene match: 13. Germline-derived CDR1 and CDR2 are MDHEN and SYDVKM. DNA of the CDR3: TGTGCCAGCACCCCAAACAGGGGCAGGGGGACTGAAGCTTTCTTT. This encodes CASTPNRGRGTEAFF.

The sample holds one count of this clone. J is TRBJ1-6 and V is TRBV27; 11 nucleotides match TRBD1. The CDR3 extends over 17 amino acids. Trimming removed 1 base from V and 7 bases from J; junction bases left unmatched: 6. Per germline, CDR1 MNHEY and CDR2 SMNVEV (reference sequence). In DNA form, the CDR3 reads TGTGCCAGCAGTTTATACGGACAGGGGGCAAGGAATTCACCCCTCCACTTT. It is translated as CASSLYGQGARNSPLHF.

J is TRBJ2-5 and V is TRBV19, with a weak D call TRBD1 (6 bases). CDR1 and CDR2 from the germline V gene are LNHDA and SQIVND (reference sequence). Trimming pared 4 bases from V and 0 bases from J, leaving 15 bases between. This CDR3 spans 16 amino acids. CDR3 residues: CASSSWGTPYQETQYF. The CDR3 nucleotides read TGTGCCAGTAGTAGTTGGGGGACACCGTACCAAGAGACCCAGTACTTC.

The chain links TRBV27 to TRBJ2-7, with 7 bases identical to TRBD1. V was clipped by 5 bases and J by 3 bases; unmatched bases: 7. Germline CDR1 is MNHEY and CDR2 is SMNVEV (reference sequence). CDR3 length: 14 residues. The CDR3 sequence: CASSPWDRIYEQYF. The CDR3 DNA follows: TGTGCCAGCAGTCCCTGGGACAGAATCTACGAGCAGTACTTC.

The rearrangement links TRBV7-6 to TRBJ2-1; 9 bases fit TRBD2. The J segment lost 15 bases and the V segment lost 0 bases, leaving 6 bases of the junction unmatched. Looked up from germline, CDR1 is SGHVS and CDR2 is FNYEAQ. This CDR3 has 13 residues. As DNA, the CDR3 is TGTGCCAGCAGCTTAGCGGTGACTAGCGGTTGGTTCTTC. Residues: CASSLAVTSGWFF.

To note about this clone: The junction differs from germline at one of its ends, possibly a read error. The V call is TRBV30, the J call TRBJ1-1; a possible D gene is TRBD1 (5 bases). Germline values: CDR1 GTSNPN, CDR2 SVGIG (reference sequence). The CDR3 contains 15 residues. The CDR3 protein is CAWSLPGGVNTEAFF. The DNA for the CDR3 is TGTGCCTGGAGTCTCCCCGGGGGGGTGAATACTGAAGCTTTCTTT.

The V call is TRBV19, the J call TRBJ1-4, with D maybe TRBD1 (6 bases). The V end lost 1 base, the J end lost 15 bases, and 12 bases lay between the germline ends. This CDR3 is 12 amino acids long. The germline V gene encodes CDR1 LNHDA and CDR2 SQIVND (reference sequence). CDR3 amino acids: CASSIGEGTMFF. In DNA, the CDR3 is TGTGCCAGTAGTATAGGTGAAGGGACAATGTTTTTT.

The CDR3 is CASTPGAGGSPLSGANVLTF. The CDR3 DNA sequence: TGTGCCAGCACCCCTGGGGCAGGGGGTTCCCCTCTGTCTGGGGCCAACGTCCTGACTTTC. V gene TRBV27 combines with J gene TRBJ2-6; 7 bases match TRBD1. The CDR3 has 20 amino acids. Germline V gives CDR1 MNHEY, CDR2 SMNVEV (reference sequence). The V and J ends lost 7 bases and 1 base, in that order; junction bases with no gene match: 19.

CDR3 in amino acids: CATSPHSGGASDEQFF. For the CDR3, the DNA is TGTGCCACCTCACCCCATAGCGGGGGGGCCTCCGATGAGCAGTTCTTC. The chain employs TRBV6-6 and TRBJ2-1, with 11 bases that match TRBD2. This CDR3 has 16 residues. The V gene end was trimmed by 10 bases and the J gene end by 8 bases; junction bases not matched to a gene: 16. Germline assignment: CDR1 MNHNY and CDR2 SVGAGI (reference sequence).

The chain is built from TRBV6-5 and TRBJ2-5; D possibly corresponds to TRBD1 (6 bases). Germline CDR1 MNHEY, CDR2 SVGAGI. The CDR3 is 15 residues long. V was cut by 6 bases and J by 1 base, with 15 bases left in between. The CDR3 sequence: CASRKGVMPQETQYF. The CDR3, as DNA: TGTGCCAGCAGGAAGGGGGTAATGCCCCAAGAGACCCAGTACTTC.

The chain employs TRBV7-9 and TRBJ1-1; perhaps TRBD1 as D (5 bases). Trimming took off 5 bases at V and 8 bases at J, with 18 bases between the two ends. Per germline, CDR1 SEHNR and CDR2 FQNEAQ (reference sequence). The CDR3 has 14 residues. CDR3: CASSPPGGAKEAFF. The DNA of the CDR3 is TGTGCCAGCAGCCCCCCGGGAGGGGCGAAAGAAGCTTTCTTT.

This chain joins TRBV7-3 and TRBJ2-2; 8 nucleotides line up with TRBD2. CDR3 length equals 15 residues. The J segment lost 4 bases and the V segment lost 4 bases, leaving 5 bases of the junction unmatched. Germline V gene lookup returns CDR1 SGHTA and CDR2 FQGTGA. CDR3 protein: CASSSPGGGTGELFF. The CDR3 DNA sequence: TGTGCCAGCAGCTCTCCCGGGGGGGGCACCGGGGAGCTGTTTTTT.

The chain couples TRBV27 to TRBJ2-2; no clear D gene. Germline CDR1 is MNHEY and CDR2 is SMNVEV (reference sequence). Trimming cost V 4 bases and J 1 base, with 13 bases left between them. The CDR3 spans 16 residues. CDR3 sequence: CASSSLLIQNTGELFF. In DNA form, the CDR3 reads TGTGCCAGCAGTTCCCTCCTTATACAGAACACCGGGGAGCTGTTTTTT.

This clone was counted between two and nine times. This sequence joins TRBV5-1 and TRBJ2-7, with 8 nucleotides matching TRBD1. CDR3 size: 14 residues. The V gene's germline CDR1 is SGHRS and CDR2 YFSETQ. V lost 4 bases to trimming and J lost 3 bases; unmatched junction nucleotides: 6. Here the CDR3 DNA reads TGCGCCAGCAGCGTAGACAGGGGATTCTACGAGCAGTACTTC. This codes for CASSVDRGFYEQYF.

The CDR3 nucleotides read TGCAGCGTTCTAGGCAACTGGGAGACCCAGTACTTC. Its protein is CSVLGNWETQYF. The chain uses TRBV29-1 and TRBJ2-5; no definite D call. Germline CDR1 SQVTM, CDR2 ANQGSEA. The CDR3 has 12 amino acids. Trimming left V 5 bases short and J 5 bases short, with 12 bases between. Looking up the rest from reference TRBV29-1 and TRBJ2-5 gives the full variable domain: SAVISQKPSRDICQRGTSLTIQCQVDSQVTMMFWYRQQPGQSLTLIATANQGSEATYESGFVIDKFPISRPNLTFSTLTVSNMSPEDSSIYLCSVLGNWETQYFGPGTRLLVL.

This clone was observed a few times. The V and J genes are TRBV4-2 and TRBJ2-7; 8 nucleotides align to TRBD2. With 3 bases clipped from V and 2 bases from J, the junction kept 3 bases outside the gene matches. The CDR3 is made up of 14 amino acids. Germline values: CDR1 LGHNA, CDR2 YNFKEQ. The CDR3 DNA reads as TGTGCCAGCAGCCACCAGCGGGGGACCTACGAGCAGTACTTC. Translated: CASSHQRGTYEQYF.